This T cell receptor (beta chain) was identified during a study of siplizumab effects on memory and regulatory T cells (dated by TCRdb to between 2018 and 2021). Turning to the overall study: The study looked at the effect of siplizumab, an anti-CD2 antibody, on alloreactive T-cell subsets in allogeneic mixed lymphocyte reactions made from human PBMCs. Overall study results and their limits: Siplizumab significantly reduced the cumulative frequency of alloreactive sequences traceable to unstimulated CD4+ memory T cells. The suppressive function of proliferating Tregs from siplizumab cultures was not functionally confirmed. Sequences below about 10^-5 frequency were poorly captured, so only a minor fraction of alloreactive clones could be mapped to unstimulated subsets. Compared with memory T cells, unstimulated naive T cells appeared more diverse, and naive cells seemed to make a substantial contribution to the alloresponse. A naive or memory phenotype could not be assigned to roughly 80-97% of proliferating CD4+ or CD8+ clones. Among mappable alloreactive CD4+ clones, the Treg-derived fraction averaged around 70% with siplizumab versus around 29% in control reactions.

The trim is 2 bases for V and 1 base for J, with a gap of 8 bases between the germline ends. CDR3 length: 15 amino acids, cysteine to phenylalanine. The read is trimmed to its CDR3 DNA, 45 bases read in frame from base 1. The germline V gene specifies SGHTA as CDR1 and FQGTGA as CDR2. This clone appeared once. Its antigen specificity is not known. Per-base quality was not reported, and no clone a single base away is much larger than it. TCRbeta CDR3 sequencing was performed on sorted unstimulated T cells and on proliferating T cells recovered from mixed lymphocyte reactions. Fresh whole blood from some eleven HLA-typed healthy donors was used to isolate PBMCs. Unstimulated CD4+ non-regulatory T cells were FACS-sorted to map the origin of alloreactive clones. Receptor libraries were prepared by the immunoSEQ multiplex PCR assay. The deep sequencing platform assayed around 95,000 TCR templates per sample. Genomic DNA extracted from sorted T cells was the material used for TCRbeta CDR3 sequencing. Under the source paper's analysis protocol: The R programming language was used for the clonal analysis of the TCRbeta CDR3 data. Alloreactive CD4+ and CD8+ clones were identified by comparing unstimulated samples to CFSE-low samples taken after the reaction. Alloreactive CD4+ clones were assigned to regulatory or non-regulatory origin by matching sequences to sorted unstimulated Treg and non-Treg repertoires. Drawn from immuneACCESS, this table holds only the in-frame rearrangements with V and J called that TCRdb kept. Clones are partly lost; checked studies trace under half to an unresolved V gene and leave the rest unexplained. V and J calls plus clone size are reproduced from that table; the DNA served to infer D and trimming. The sample table shows about 100,000 clones, and roughly 93% are seen once. The top ten clones comprise 1% to 1.5% of the sample.

This chain joins TRBV7-3 to TRBJ2-2; the D gene assignment is ambiguous. Specimen: non-Treg CD4+ T cells sorted from blood. Per the publication, the cell subset or site label means: FACS-sorted unstimulated CD4+ non-regulatory T cells. The origin of this receptor is a human donor in good health. The CDR3 sequence is CASSLEALNTGELFF. Read as DNA, the sequence is TGTGCCAGCAGCTTAGAAGCGCTGAACACCGGGGAGCTGTTTTTT.